What follows are 4 T cell receptor beta chains derived from one specimen sequenced in a study of blood T cell repertoires in COVID-19. Produced via immunoSEQ multiplex PCR; TCRdb's table is partial and in-frame only. The sample lists over 100,000 clones; 60% to 80% were seen once. The sequenced sample consisted of peripheral blood. The receptors here all came from a woman between 65 and 79 years old with acute or convalescent COVID-19.

The chain employs TRBV21-1 and TRBJ2-7; the table's D gene call, TRBD1, was not cross checked with the DNA. TRBV21-1 is reported as a pseudogene. The CDR3 length is 14 residues. DNA of the CDR3: TGTGCCCGAGGGGGGGGACAGGACTCCTACGAGCAGTACTTC. Protein product: CARGGGQDSYEQYF.

The J gene is TRBJ2-6, the V gene TRBV24-1; D gene ambiguous. The CDR3 runs to 14 residues. V was pared by 6 bases and J by 0 bases, with 5 bases between. Looked up from germline, CDR1 is KGHDR and CDR2 is SFDVKD. The CDR3 DNA is TGTGCCACCAGTCCCGTCTCTGGGGCCAACGTCCTGACTTTC. The encoded protein is CATSPVSGANVLTF.

In regard to this clone: Other nucleotide sequences from this sample produce the same CDR3. The chain uses TRBV5-1 and TRBJ2-1; 10 positions agree with TRBD2. The junction had 5 bases not matched to a gene; V was cut back by 0 bases and J by 8 bases. This CDR3 contains 15 residues. CDR1 is SGHRS, CDR2 YFSETQ, per germline. The CDR3 nucleotides are TGCGCCAGCAGCTTGGGTCTAGCGGGAGTTCATGAGCAGTTCTTC. It codes for CASSLGLAGVHEQFF.

The chain joins TRBV6-5 to TRBJ2-2; the match to TRBD1 covers 10 bases. Unmatched junction bases numbered 5, after V lost 6 bases and J lost 4 bases. CDR1 is MNHEY and CDR2 is SVGAGI in the germline V gene. This CDR3 is 15 amino acids long. CDR3 amino acids: CASRKGQGFTGELFF. The CDR3 DNA is TGTGCCAGCAGAAAGGGACAGGGGTTCACCGGGGAGCTGTTTTTT.